This T cell receptor beta chain was identified in a study of T cells after yellow fever vaccination. A word on this clonotype: The target antigen is unknown.

Notes on the study in general: A weaker secondary response peaked on day 5, the primary on day 15. Most primary-vaccination clones recurred post-booster (roughly 96% CD4, 88% CD8).

By 5'RACE template switching, TCR cDNA was produced, with a universal primer site and UMIs added in the process. TCRdb re-analysed the 5' RACE reads in MiXCR, keeping a single row per CDR3 protein. The data show approximately 450,000 distinct CDR3 sequences, with approximately 19% seen just once and about a sixth held by the top ten. The CDR3 has 16 amino acids. V was cut by 7 bases and J by 2 bases, with 20 bases left in between. Looked up from germline, CDR1 is MGHDK and CDR2 is SYGVNS. The chain recombines TRBV25-1 with TRBJ1-1; D is unclear. This TCR was recovered from a man aged 18-30 years who received the YFV17D yellow fever vaccine. The sequencing here drew on PBMCs, taken before the yellow fever booster vaccination. CDR3 sequence (DNA): TGTGCCAGCAAGACGGAAAGACTTCCCTATAACACTGAAGCTTTCTTT. This codes for CASKTERLPYNTEAFF.